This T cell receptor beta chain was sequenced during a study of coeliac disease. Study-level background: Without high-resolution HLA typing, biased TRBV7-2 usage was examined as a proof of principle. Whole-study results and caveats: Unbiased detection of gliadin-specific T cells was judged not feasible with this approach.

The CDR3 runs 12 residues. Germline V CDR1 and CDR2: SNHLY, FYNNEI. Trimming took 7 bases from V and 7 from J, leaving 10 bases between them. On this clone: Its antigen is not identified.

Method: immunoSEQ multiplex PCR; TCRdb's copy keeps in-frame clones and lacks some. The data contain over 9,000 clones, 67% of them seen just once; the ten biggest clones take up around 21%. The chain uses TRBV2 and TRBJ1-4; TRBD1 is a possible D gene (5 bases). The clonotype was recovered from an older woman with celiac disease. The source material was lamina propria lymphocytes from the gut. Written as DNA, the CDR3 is TGTGCCAGCACCGGGGGTGGTGAAAAACTGTTTTTT. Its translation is CASTGGGEKLFF.